The rows below give T cell receptor beta chains drawn from one sample of a study of T cells in Graves' hyperthyroidism and ophthalmopathy. MiXCR was run by TCRdb on the multiplex PCR reads, yielding one entry per CDR3 protein. The table lists hundreds of thousands of distinct CDR3 sequences, about 20% of them singletons. Material: blood. All receptors derive from a man aged 40-50 years with Graves' ophthalmopathy. Each CDR3 is given with its conserved first and last residue. Fields, in order: V gene, D gene, J gene, clone size, CDR3 DNA, CDR3 protein. D genes are given only for firm matches. Only some rows state a clone size, as once, few, many or a class for expanded clones.

TRBV7-2,-,TRBJ2-7,many,TGTGCCAGCAGCCTAGGACGAAAGGTGGGAGAGCAGTACTTC,CASSLGRKVGEQYF
TRBV10-3,TRBD2,TRBJ2-5,-,TGTGCCATCAGGCAGGGACTAGCTCCCCAAGAGACCCAGTACTTC,CAIRQGLAPQETQYF
TRBV9,-,TRBJ1-4,-,TGTGCCAGCAGCCCTCGATGGGGGCAAGAAAAACTGTTTTTT,CASSPRWGQEKLFF
TRBV10-2,-,TRBJ1-1,-,TGCGCCAGCGTTAGCTCGATGAACACTGAAGCTTTCTTT,CASVSSMNTEAFF
TRBV15,-,TRBJ1-5,few,TGTGCCACCAGCAGAGAAGCCGGGAGTGGGCAGCCCCAGCATTTT,CATSREAGSGQPQHF
TRBV6-1,-,TRBJ1-2,few,TGTGCCAGCAGTTTCTCCGGGACAAGGGACGGCTACACCTTC,CASSFSGTRDGYTF
TRBV11-2,-,TRBJ2-7,few,TGTGCCAGCAGTTCTACCCCGACATTGACCTACGAGCAGTACTTC,CASSSTPTLTYEQYF
TRBV6-1,TRBD1,TRBJ2-2,-,TGTGCCAGCAGTTCCGGCCGGGACAGGGGCACCGGGGAGCTGTTTTTT,CASSSGRDRGTGELFF
TRBV2,TRBD1,TRBJ1-5,many,TGTGCCAGCAATCCGGACAGGGGTGATCAGCCCCAGCATTTT,CASNPDRGDQPQHF
TRBV12-3/TRBV12-4,-,TRBJ2-7,-,TGTGCCAGCAGTTTTAGGCTAGGCTCACACGAGCAGTACTTC,CASSFRLGSHEQYF
TRBV5-1,-,TRBJ1-2,many,TGCGCCAGCAGCTTTGACGGTTCTTATGGCTACACCTTC,CASSFDGSYGYTF
TRBV5-6,TRBD2,TRBJ2-1,-,TGTGCCAGCATCGAAACTAGCGGGACAGTTTGGCACTACAATGAGCAGTTCTTC,CASIETSGTVWHYNEQFF
TRBV12-3/TRBV12-4,-,TRBJ2-3,many,TGTGCCAGCAGTGATATTGATACGCAGTATTTT,CASSDIDTQYF
TRBV20-1,-,TRBJ1-5,-,TGCAGTGCTGTGAAAACAAATCAGCCCCAGCATTTT,CSAVKTNQPQHF
TRBV7-2,TRBD2,TRBJ2-1,many,TGTGCCAGCAGCGTCACTAGCGGTCACTGCAATGAGCAGTTCTTC,CASSVTSGHCNEQFF
TRBV20-1,-,TRBJ2-7,few,TGCAGTGCTAGAGATGGGTACGGAACCTACGAGCAGTACTTC,CSARDGYGTYEQYF